The entry below gives a single T cell receptor (beta chain) sequence along with its context. Assay: immunoSEQ multiplex PCR; the TCRdb copy retains only in-frame clones and omits some. This table has about 310,000 clones, 85% appearing once. This sample is drawn from a study of blood T cell repertoires in COVID-19. Study summary: PBMCs, B-cell-depleted T cells, or T cells provided the cDNA or gDNA that made up the material.

CDR1 and CDR2 (germline): LNHDA, SQIVND (reference sequence). J lost 5 bases, V lost 6 bases, and 4 bases had no gene match. This CDR3 has 14 residues. The receptor comes from a woman in her twenties or thirties who had been exposed to COVID-19. The sequenced sample consisted of PBMCs or T cells enriched from blood (not recorded which). The chain employs TRBV19 and TRBJ1-4; 9 nucleotides match TRBD1. Here the CDR3 reads CASRTGQGNEKLFF. The DNA for the CDR3 is TGTGCCAGTAGGACGGGACAGGGAAATGAAAAACTGTTTTTT.